Presented here are 26 T cell receptor beta chains from one specimen sequenced in a study of cytomegalovirus exposure and HLA in healthy donors. The PCR used 60 Vbeta and 13 Jbeta primers. Method: immunoSEQ multiplex PCR; TCRdb's copy keeps in-frame clones and lacks some. This sample has more than 150,000 clones; roughly nine tenths occur once, and the top ten carry about 0.23%. Input material: PBMCs. The receptors here all came from a girl under three years old in good health and CMV-seronegative.

This clone was counted only a few times. The J gene is TRBJ1-1, the V gene TRBV4-2; maybe TRBD1 (5 bases). The CDR3 is 14 residues long. Per the germline V gene, CDR1 is LGHNA and CDR2 is YNFKEQ. V lost 1 base and J 2 bases, leaving 8 bases between the germline ends. Here the CDR3 DNA reads TGTGCCAGCAGCCAAGTCGGGGGTAACACTGAAGCTTTCTTT. It specifies CASSQVGGNTEAFF.

V gene TRBV30 combines with J gene TRBJ2-1; a possible D gene is TRBD1 (6 bases). CDR3 length equals 14 residues. The germline V and J ends were trimmed by 0 bases and 3 bases, with 9 bases remaining between them. Germline-derived CDR1 and CDR2 are GTSNPN and SVGIG (reference sequence). CDR3 coding DNA: TGTGCCTGGAGTGTAAGGGACATCTACAATGAGCAGTTCTTC. Its protein product is CAWSVRDIYNEQFF. The whole variable domain, filled in from reference TRBV30 and TRBJ2-1, reads SQTIHQWPATLVQPVGSPLSLECTVEGTSNPNLYWYRQAAGRGLQLLFYSVGIGQISSEVPQNLSASRPQDRQFILSSKKLLLSDSGFYLCAWSVRDIYNEQFFGPGTRLTVL.

This chain connects TRBV5-1 to TRBJ2-3, with TRBD1 matching over 7 bases. Unmatched junction bases numbered 11, after V lost 4 bases and J lost 0 bases. The CDR3 is 17 amino acids. Germline V lookup: CDR1 SGHRS, CDR2 YFSETQ. CDR3 coding DNA: TGCGCCAGCAGCCCCAGGGACAGCGTGTTAAGCACAGATACGCAGTATTTT. Residues: CASSPRDSVLSTDTQYF.

The rearrangement links TRBV2 to TRBJ2-5, with D possibly TRBD2 on 5 matching bases. V was trimmed by 7 bases and J by 9 bases, leaving 18 bases between them. CDR3 length: 13 residues. Per germline, CDR1 SNHLY and CDR2 FYNNEI. The DNA for the CDR3 is TGTGCCAGCATTAATCAGGAGGCCCCAGCCCAGTACTTC. This encodes CASINQEAPAQYF.

The chain recombines TRBV7-8 with TRBJ1-1; D gene unclear. The V end was cut by 5 bases, the J end by 1 base, with 17 bases between. The CDR3 length is 16 residues. Germline V gene sequence: CDR1 SGHVS, CDR2 FQNEAQ. The chain's CDR3 is CASSRYSGVGNTEAFF. In DNA form, the CDR3 reads TGTGCCAGCAGCCGATACTCCGGGGTGGGGAACACTGAAGCTTTCTTT. The complete variable domain, with remaining parts taken from reference TRBV7-8 and TRBJ1-1, reads GAGVSQSPRYKVAKRGQDVALRCDPISGHVSLFWYQQALGQGPEFLTYFQNEAQLDKSGLPSDRFFAERPEGSVSTLKIQRTQQEDSAVYLCASSRYSGVGNTEAFFGQGTRLTVV.

This chain connects TRBV9 to TRBJ2-3, with 7 bases aligning to TRBD2. CDR3 length: 15 residues. Germline V gene data show CDR1 as SGDLS and CDR2 as YYNGEE. The trim removed 2 bases at V and 4 bases at J, leaving 7 bases unmatched. The CDR3 reads CASSVPGLVSDTQYF. The CDR3 region has the DNA TGTGCCAGCAGCGTCCCTGGACTAGTCTCAGATACGCAGTATTTT.

The chain uses TRBV19 and TRBJ1-1; a possible D gene is TRBD1 (6 bases). CDR1 is LNHDA and CDR2 is SQIVND in the germline V gene (reference sequence). Trimming shortened V by 5 bases and J by 1 base, and 11 bases separated the two germline ends. The CDR3 sequence is 14 residues long. The CDR3 sequence is CASSGWTANTEAFF. The DNA of the CDR3 is TGTGCCAGTAGTGGCTGGACAGCGAACACTGAAGCTTTCTTT. Full variable domain (remainder filled in from reference TRBV19 and TRBJ1-1): DGGITQSPKYLFRKEGQNVTLSCEQNLNHDAMYWYRQDPGQGLRLIYYSQIVNDFQKGDIAEGYSVSREKKESFPLTVTSAQKNPTAFYLCASSGWTANTEAFFGQGTRLTVV.

CDR3 nucleotides: TGCGCCAGCAGCCCCATAGCGGGAGGGGGGGAGACCCAGTACTTC. Its translation: CASSPIAGGGETQYF. The J gene is TRBJ2-5, the V gene TRBV4-3; 11 nucleotides match TRBD2. CDR1 and CDR2 from the germline V gene are LGHNA and YSLEER. The V segment lost 4 bases and the J segment 5 bases; nucleotides outside the gene matches: 6. CDR3 length: 15 amino acids.

V gene TRBV7-8 combines with J gene TRBJ2-7, with D possibly TRBD2 on 6 matching bases. The CDR3 sequence is 14 residues long. Trimming pared 4 bases from V and 6 bases from J, leaving 16 bases between. Per germline, CDR1 SGHVS and CDR2 FQNEAQ. CDR3 loop: CASSSGTWRSEQYF. CDR3 nucleotide sequence: TGTGCCAGCAGCTCCGGGACTTGGAGGTCCGAGCAGTACTTC.

This clone was detected only once. This sequence joins TRBV21-1 and TRBJ1-4. TRBV21-1 is reported as a pseudogene. The CDR3 runs 17 residues. CDR3 DNA: TGTGCCAGCAGCAAAGTTCGGGTCCCTGCAACTAATGAAAAACTGTTTTTT. Translated, it gives CASSKVRVPATNEKLFF.

The chain links TRBV6-6 to TRBJ2-1, with TRBD1 identical over 10 bases. The germline CDR1 and CDR2 sequences are MNHNY and SVGAGI (reference sequence). The CDR3 runs 14 residues. V trimming: 8 bases; J trimming: 9 bases; junction bases outside the gene matches: 10. In DNA form, the CDR3 reads TGTGCCAGCCGAAAGGGACAGGGGTCCGGTGAGCAGTTCTTC. It translates to CASRKGQGSGEQFF.

The gene calls are TRBV9 and TRBJ2-1; D might be TRBD2 (7 bases). The germline gives CDR1 SGDLS, CDR2 YYNGEE. This CDR3 is built from 16 residues. V lost 0 bases to trimming and J lost 6 bases, with 16 bases between them. This CDR3 is CASSVEAGAPGNEQFF. The CDR3 DNA reads TGTGCCAGCAGCGTAGAGGCGGGGGCACCCGGCAATGAGCAGTTCTTC.

This chain joins TRBV7-8 and TRBJ2-7; D gene unclear. This CDR3 comprises 14 residues. Trimming removed 3 bases from V and 6 bases from J, with 15 bases in between. Germline V gene lookup returns CDR1 SGHVS and CDR2 FQNEAQ. The chain's CDR3 is CASSFNNPLIEQYF. The CDR3 nucleotides read TGTGCCAGCAGCTTTAACAATCCACTAATCGAGCAGTACTTC.

The chain carries TRBV9 and TRBJ1-2; 9 positions agree with TRBD1. CDR1 is SGDLS, CDR2 YYNGEE, per germline. The CDR3 runs to 15 residues. Trimming took 1 base from V and 7 from J; bases not matched to a gene: 8. The CDR3 nucleotides are TGTGCCAGCAGCGTACATAAGACAGGGGGAACTGGCTACACCTTC. This translates into CASSVHKTGGTGYTF.

The chain carries TRBV9 and TRBJ2-5, with D unresolved. There are 13 residues in the CDR3. The V end was cut by 3 bases, the J end by 5 bases, with 11 bases between. Germline V gene data show CDR1 as SGDLS and CDR2 as YYNGEE. The CDR3 loop is CASSESAVETQYF. The DNA for the CDR3 is TGTGCCAGCAGCGAAAGTGCGGTTGAGACCCAGTACTTC. The variable domain in full, completed from reference TRBV9 and TRBJ2-5, reads DSGVTQTPKHLITATGQRVTLRCSPRSGDLSVYWYQQSLDQGLQFLIQYYNGEERAKGNILERFSAQQFPDLHSELNLSSLELGDSALYFCASSESAVETQYFGPGTRLLVL.

The chain has TRBV19 and TRBJ2-5; 7 bases map to TRBD1. Unmatched junction bases numbered 4, after V lost 5 bases and J lost 4 bases. Germline values: CDR1 LNHDA, CDR2 SQIVND (reference sequence). This CDR3 contains 13 residues. CDR3 protein: CASSLTGLETQYF. For the CDR3, the DNA is TGTGCCAGTAGTCTGACAGGGTTAGAGACCCAGTACTTC.

V and J are TRBV18 and TRBJ2-5; 7 nucleotides align to TRBD2. This CDR3 comprises 15 residues. The germline V gene encodes CDR1 KGHSH and CDR2 LQKENI. Unmatched junction bases numbered 8, after V lost 0 bases and J lost 7 bases. The CDR3 sequence is CASSPPNTGEGTQYF. DNA for the CDR3: TGTGCCAGCTCACCACCGAATACGGGGGAGGGGACCCAGTACTTC.

CDR3 nucleotide sequence: TGTGCCAGTAGTATCCTTGAGGGAGGCAACAATGAGCAGTTCTTC. Translated: CASSILEGGNNEQFF. V is TRBV19 and J is TRBJ2-1; a possible D gene is TRBD2 (6 bases). The CDR3 runs 15 residues. V dropped 3 bases and J dropped 5 bases, with 14 bases sitting between them. Germline CDR1 LNHDA, CDR2 SQIVND (reference sequence).

This rearrangement joins TRBV6-6 to TRBJ2-2; no firm D call. The length of the CDR3 is 13 residues. Trimming took off 0 bases at V and 8 bases at J, with 7 bases between the two ends. Germline CDR1 and CDR2: MNHNY and SVGAGI (reference sequence). CDR3 nucleotide sequence: TGTGCCAGCAGTTACTCCCAGACTGGGGAGCTGTTTTTT. Encoded protein: CASSYSQTGELFF.

This clone was recorded once. This chain uses TRBV4-1 with TRBJ2-1, with TRBD2 matching 7 bases. V gave up 0 bases and J gave up 12 bases; unmatched junction bases: 14. This CDR3 contains 16 residues. The V gene's germline CDR1 is MGHRA and CDR2 YSYEKL. The CDR3 DNA sequence: TGCGCCAGCAGCCAAGATCTGGTGTACGCGGGGGTCGGGCAGTTCTTC. This encodes CASSQDLVYAGVGQFF.

The rearrangement joins TRBV2 to TRBJ1-5; D not certain. CDR1 and CDR2 (germline): SNHLY, FYNNEI. The CDR3 is 12 residues long. V lost 3 bases and J lost 3, with 3 bases in between. For the CDR3, the DNA is TGTGCCAGCAGTGATAACAATCAGCCCCAGCATTTT. Translated, it gives CASSDNNQPQHF. Combining the CDR3 with reference TRBV2 and TRBJ1-5 gives the whole variable domain EPEVTQTPSHQVTQMGQEVILRCVPISNHLYFYWYRQILGQKVEFLVSFYNNEISEKSEIFDDQFSVERPDGSNFTLKIRSTKLEDSAMYFCASSDNNQPQHFGDGTRLSIL.

This sequence joins TRBV30 and TRBJ2-5, with D perhaps TRBD2 (6 bases). The CDR3 consists of 12 residues. CDR1 GTSNPN and CDR2 SVGIG come from the germline V gene (reference sequence). Trimming removed 5 bases at V and 1 base at J, with 8 bases between. This chain's CDR3 is CAWGDSQETQYF. CDR3 coding DNA: TGTGCCTGGGGGGACTCCCAAGAGACCCAGTACTTC.

This clone was seen a single time. The chain links TRBV30 to TRBJ2-5, with 12 bases that match TRBD2. V lost 2 bases to trimming and J lost 4 bases; unmatched junction nucleotides: 2. The germline gives CDR1 GTSNPN, CDR2 SVGIG (reference sequence). This CDR3 is 14 amino acids long. As DNA, the CDR3 is TGTGCCTGGAGTCCGGGACTAGCGGGAGAGACCCAGTACTTC. Residues: CAWSPGLAGETQYF.

The V call is TRBV7-9, the J call TRBJ2-3; 11 bases map to TRBD2. The CDR3 is made up of 17 amino acids. Germline-derived CDR1 and CDR2 are SEHNR and FQNEAQ (reference sequence). V shed 4 bases, J shed 3 bases, and the junction held 9 bases outside the gene matches. CDR3 amino acids: CASSSRALAGDTDTQYF. In nucleotides, the CDR3 is TGTGCCAGCAGCTCAAGGGCACTAGCGGGAGATACAGATACGCAGTATTTT.

The chain has TRBV30 and TRBJ2-5, with a possible D match to TRBD2 (7 bases). The DNA end is a closer match to TRBJ2-7, so the J assignment may be wrong. Germline CDR1 is GTSNPN and CDR2 is SVGIG (reference sequence). This CDR3 has 15 residues. CDR3 nucleotides: TGTGCCTGGAGTGTACCGTATGGGGGGGGCAACGAGCAGTACTTC. Amino acids: CAWSVPYGGGNEQYF.

The chain carries TRBV2 and TRBJ2-7; 7 nucleotides agree with TRBD1. Germline assignment: CDR1 SNHLY and CDR2 FYNNEI. This CDR3 has 13 amino acids. With V trimmed by 7 bases and J by 0 bases, 3 bases remained unmatched. CDR3: CASTGQLSYEQYF. In DNA, the CDR3 is TGTGCCAGCACGGGACAGCTCTCCTACGAGCAGTACTTC. Based on the CDR3 plus reference TRBV2 and TRBJ2-7, the full variable domain is EPEVTQTPSHQVTQMGQEVILRCVPISNHLYFYWYRQILGQKVEFLVSFYNNEISEKSEIFDDQFSVERPDGSNFTLKIRSTKLEDSAMYFCASTGQLSYEQYFGPGTRLTVT.